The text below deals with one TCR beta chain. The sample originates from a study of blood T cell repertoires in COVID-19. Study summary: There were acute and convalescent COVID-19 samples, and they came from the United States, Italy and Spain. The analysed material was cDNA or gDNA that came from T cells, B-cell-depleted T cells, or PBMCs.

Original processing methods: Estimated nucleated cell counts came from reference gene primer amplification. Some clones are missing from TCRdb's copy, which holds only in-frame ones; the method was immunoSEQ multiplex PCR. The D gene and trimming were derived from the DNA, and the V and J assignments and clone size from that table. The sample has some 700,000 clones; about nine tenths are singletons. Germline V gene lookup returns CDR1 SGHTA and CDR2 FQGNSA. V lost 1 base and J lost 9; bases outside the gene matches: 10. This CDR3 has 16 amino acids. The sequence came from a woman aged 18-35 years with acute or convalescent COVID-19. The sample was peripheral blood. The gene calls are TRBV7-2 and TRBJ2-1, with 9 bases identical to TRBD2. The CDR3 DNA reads TGTGCCAGCAGCTTAGGCGCGGCGGGGGGGTGGTTTGAGCAGTTCTTC. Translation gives CASSLGAAGGWFEQFF. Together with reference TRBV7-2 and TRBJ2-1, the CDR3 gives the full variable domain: GAGVSQSPSNKVTEKGKDVELRCDPISGHTALYWYRQSLGQGLEFLIYFQGNSAPDKSGLPSDRFSAERTGGSVSTLTIQRTQQEDSAVYLCASSLGAAGGWFEQFFGPGTRLTVL.